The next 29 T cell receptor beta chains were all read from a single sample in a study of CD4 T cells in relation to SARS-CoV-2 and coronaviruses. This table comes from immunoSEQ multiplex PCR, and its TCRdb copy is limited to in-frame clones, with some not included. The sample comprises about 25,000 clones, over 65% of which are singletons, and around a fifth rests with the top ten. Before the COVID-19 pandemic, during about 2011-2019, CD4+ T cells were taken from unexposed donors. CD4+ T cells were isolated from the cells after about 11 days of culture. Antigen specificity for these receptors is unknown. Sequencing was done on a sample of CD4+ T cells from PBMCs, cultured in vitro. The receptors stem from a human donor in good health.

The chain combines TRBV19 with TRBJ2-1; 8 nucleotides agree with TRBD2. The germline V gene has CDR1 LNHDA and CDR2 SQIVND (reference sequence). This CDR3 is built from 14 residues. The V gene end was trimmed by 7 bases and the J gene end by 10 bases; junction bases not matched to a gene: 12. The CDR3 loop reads CASTLSGVEGEQFF. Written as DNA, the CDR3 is TGTGCCAGTACCCTTAGCGGGGTCGAGGGGGAGCAGTTCTTC.

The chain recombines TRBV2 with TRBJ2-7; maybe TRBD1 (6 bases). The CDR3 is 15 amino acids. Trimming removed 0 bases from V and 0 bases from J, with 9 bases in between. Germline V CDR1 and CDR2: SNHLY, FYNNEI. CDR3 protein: CASSEAGHSSYEQYF. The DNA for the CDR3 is TGTGCCAGCAGTGAAGCGGGACACTCCTCCTACGAGCAGTACTTC.

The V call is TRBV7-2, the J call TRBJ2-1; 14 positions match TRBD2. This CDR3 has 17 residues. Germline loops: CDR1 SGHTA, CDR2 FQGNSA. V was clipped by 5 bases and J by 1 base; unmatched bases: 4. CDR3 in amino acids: CASSNGLAGGSYNEQFF. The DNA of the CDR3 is TGTGCCAGCAGCAATGGACTAGCGGGGGGATCCTACAATGAGCAGTTCTTC. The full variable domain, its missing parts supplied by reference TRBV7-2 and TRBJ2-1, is GAGVSQSPSNKVTEKGKDVELRCDPISGHTALYWYRQSLGQGLEFLIYFQGNSAPDKSGLPSDRFSAERTGGSVSTLTIQRTQQEDSAVYLCASSNGLAGGSYNEQFFGPGTRLTVL.

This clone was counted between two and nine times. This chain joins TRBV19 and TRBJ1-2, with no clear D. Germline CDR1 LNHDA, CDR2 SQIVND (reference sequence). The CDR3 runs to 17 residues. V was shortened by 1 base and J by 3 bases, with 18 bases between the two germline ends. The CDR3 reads CASSIVFSGRRYYGYTF. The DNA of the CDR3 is TGTGCCAGTAGTATAGTTTTTTCGGGCAGGCGCTACTATGGCTACACCTTC.

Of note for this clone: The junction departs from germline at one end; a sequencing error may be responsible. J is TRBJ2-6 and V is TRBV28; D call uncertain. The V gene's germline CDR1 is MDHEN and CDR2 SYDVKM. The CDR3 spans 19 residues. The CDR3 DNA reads TGTGCCAGCAGCTTATGGGAAGGGAAATCAAACTCTGGGGCCAACGTCCTGACTTTC. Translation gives CASSLWEGKSNSGANVLTF.

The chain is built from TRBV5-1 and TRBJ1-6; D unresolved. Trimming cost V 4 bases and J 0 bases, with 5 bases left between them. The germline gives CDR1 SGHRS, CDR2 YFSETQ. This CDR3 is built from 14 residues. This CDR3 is CASSESSYNSPLHF. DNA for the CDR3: TGCGCCAGCAGCGAGAGCTCCTATAATTCACCCCTCCACTTT.

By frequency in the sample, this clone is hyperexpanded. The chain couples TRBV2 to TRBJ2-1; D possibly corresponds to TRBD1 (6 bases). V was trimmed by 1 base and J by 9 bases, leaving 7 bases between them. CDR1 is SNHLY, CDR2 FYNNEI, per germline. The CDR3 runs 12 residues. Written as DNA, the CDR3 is TGTGCCAGCAGTGAAGGCAGGGGTGAGCAGTTCTTC. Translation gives CASSEGRGEQFF.

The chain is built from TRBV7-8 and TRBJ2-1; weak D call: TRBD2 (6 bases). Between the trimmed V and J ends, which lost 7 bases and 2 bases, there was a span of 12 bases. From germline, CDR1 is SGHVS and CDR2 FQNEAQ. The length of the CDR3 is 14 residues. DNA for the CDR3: TGTGCCAGCAAGCCCCGGACTACCTACAATGAGCAGTTCTTC. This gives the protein CASKPRTTYNEQFF.

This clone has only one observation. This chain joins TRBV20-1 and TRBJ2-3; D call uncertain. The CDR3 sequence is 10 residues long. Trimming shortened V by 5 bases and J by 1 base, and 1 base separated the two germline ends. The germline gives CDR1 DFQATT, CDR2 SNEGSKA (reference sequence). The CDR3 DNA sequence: TGCAGTGCTCGCACAGATACGCAGTATTTT. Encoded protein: CSARTDTQYF.

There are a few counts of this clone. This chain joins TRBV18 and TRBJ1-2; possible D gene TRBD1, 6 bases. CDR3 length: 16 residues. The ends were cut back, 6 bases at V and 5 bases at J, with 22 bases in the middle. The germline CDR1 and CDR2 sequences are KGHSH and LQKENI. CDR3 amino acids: CASSPEAGATRYGYTF. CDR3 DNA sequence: TGTGCCAGCTCCCCGGAAGCAGGGGCAACGCGGTATGGCTACACCTTC.

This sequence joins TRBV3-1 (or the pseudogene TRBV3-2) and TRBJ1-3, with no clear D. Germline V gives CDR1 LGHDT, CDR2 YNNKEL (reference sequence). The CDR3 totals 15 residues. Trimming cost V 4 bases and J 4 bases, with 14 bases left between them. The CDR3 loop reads CASSRGLNEGNTIYF. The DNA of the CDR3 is TGTGCCAGCAGCCGCGGACTCAACGAGGGAAACACCATATATTTT.

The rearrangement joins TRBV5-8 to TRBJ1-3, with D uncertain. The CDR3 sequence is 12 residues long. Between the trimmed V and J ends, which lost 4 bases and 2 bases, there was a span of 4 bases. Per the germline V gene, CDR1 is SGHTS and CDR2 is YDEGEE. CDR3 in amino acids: CASSITGNTIYF. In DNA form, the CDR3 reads TGTGCCAGCAGCATCACTGGAAACACCATATATTTT.

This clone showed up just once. Here the CDR3 reads CASSWAMNTEAFF. In DNA, the CDR3 is TGTGCCAGCAGTTGGGCGATGAACACTGAAGCTTTCTTT. The chain is built from TRBV28 and TRBJ1-1; no clear D. The CDR3 extends over 13 amino acids. Germline loops: CDR1 MDHEN, CDR2 SYDVKM. V lost 4 bases to trimming and J lost 0 bases, with 6 bases between them.

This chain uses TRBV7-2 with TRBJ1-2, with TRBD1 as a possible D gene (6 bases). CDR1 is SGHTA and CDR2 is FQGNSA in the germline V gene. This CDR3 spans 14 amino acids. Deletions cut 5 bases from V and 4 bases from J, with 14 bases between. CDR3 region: CASSPGQYLYGYTF. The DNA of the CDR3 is TGTGCCAGCAGCCCTGGACAGTACCTCTATGGCTACACCTTC.

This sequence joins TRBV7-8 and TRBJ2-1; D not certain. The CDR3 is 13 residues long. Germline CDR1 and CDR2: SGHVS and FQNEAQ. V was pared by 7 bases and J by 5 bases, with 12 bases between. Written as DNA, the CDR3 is TGTGCCAGCAAAGCCTACAGTAACAATGAGCAGTTCTTC. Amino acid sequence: CASKAYSNNEQFF.

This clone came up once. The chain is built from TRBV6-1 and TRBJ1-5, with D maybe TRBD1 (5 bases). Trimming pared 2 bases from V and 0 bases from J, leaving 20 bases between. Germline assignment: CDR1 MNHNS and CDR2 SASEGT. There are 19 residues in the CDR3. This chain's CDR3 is CASSETAGSRVYSNQPQHF. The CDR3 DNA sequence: TGTGCCAGCAGTGAAACGGCAGGGAGTAGAGTATATAGCAATCAGCCCCAGCATTTT.

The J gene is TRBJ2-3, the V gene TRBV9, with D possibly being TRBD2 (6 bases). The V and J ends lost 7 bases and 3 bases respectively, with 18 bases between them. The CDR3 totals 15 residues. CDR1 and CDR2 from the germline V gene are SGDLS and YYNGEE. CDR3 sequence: CASGGGRGGTDTQYF. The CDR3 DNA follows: TGTGCCAGCGGGGGAGGCCGGGGTGGGACAGATACGCAGTATTTT. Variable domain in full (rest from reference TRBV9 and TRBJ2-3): DSGVTQTPKHLITATGQRVTLRCSPRSGDLSVYWYQQSLDQGLQFLIQYYNGEERAKGNILERFSAQQFPDLHSELNLSSLELGDSALYFCASGGGRGGTDTQYFGPGTRLTVL.

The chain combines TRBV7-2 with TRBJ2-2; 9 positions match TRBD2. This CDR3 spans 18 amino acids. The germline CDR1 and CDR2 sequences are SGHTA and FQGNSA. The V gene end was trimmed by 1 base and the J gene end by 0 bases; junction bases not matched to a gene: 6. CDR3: CASSLVSSGSANTGELFF. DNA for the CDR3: TGTGCCAGCAGCTTAGTGAGTAGCGGGAGTGCGAACACCGGGGAGCTGTTTTTT. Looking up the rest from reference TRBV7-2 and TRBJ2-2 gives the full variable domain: GAGVSQSPSNKVTEKGKDVELRCDPISGHTALYWYRQSLGQGLEFLIYFQGNSAPDKSGLPSDRFSAERTGGSVSTLTIQRTQQEDSAVYLCASSLVSSGSANTGELFFGEGSRLTVL.

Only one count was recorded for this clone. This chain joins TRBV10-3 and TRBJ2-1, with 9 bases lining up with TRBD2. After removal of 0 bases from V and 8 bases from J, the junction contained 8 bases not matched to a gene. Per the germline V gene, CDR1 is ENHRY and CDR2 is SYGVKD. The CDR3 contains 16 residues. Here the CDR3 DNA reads TGTGCCATCAGTGAGTCGATTGGCGGGAGGGGATATGAGCAGTTCTTC. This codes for CAISESIGGRGYEQFF.

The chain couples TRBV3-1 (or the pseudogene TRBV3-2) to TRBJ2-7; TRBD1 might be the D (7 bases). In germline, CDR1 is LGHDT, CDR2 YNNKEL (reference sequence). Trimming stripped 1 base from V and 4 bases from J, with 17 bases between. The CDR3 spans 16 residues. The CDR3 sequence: CASSQVSGDSCYEQYF. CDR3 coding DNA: TGTGCCAGCAGCCAAGTCTCGGGGGACAGTTGTTACGAGCAGTACTTC.

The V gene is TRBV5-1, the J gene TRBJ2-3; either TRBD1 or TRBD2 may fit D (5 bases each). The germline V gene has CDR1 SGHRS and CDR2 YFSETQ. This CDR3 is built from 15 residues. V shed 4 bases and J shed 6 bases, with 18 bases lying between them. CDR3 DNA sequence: TGCGCCAGCAGCCTCGGGGACCGCCTGTTGGATACGCAGTATTTT. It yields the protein CASSLGDRLLDTQYF.

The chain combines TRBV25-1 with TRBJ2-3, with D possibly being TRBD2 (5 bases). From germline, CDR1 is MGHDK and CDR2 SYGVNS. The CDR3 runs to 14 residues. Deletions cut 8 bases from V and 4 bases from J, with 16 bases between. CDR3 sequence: CASRYGGWADTQYF. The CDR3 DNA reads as TGTGCCAGCCGTTATGGCGGGTGGGCAGATACGCAGTATTTT.

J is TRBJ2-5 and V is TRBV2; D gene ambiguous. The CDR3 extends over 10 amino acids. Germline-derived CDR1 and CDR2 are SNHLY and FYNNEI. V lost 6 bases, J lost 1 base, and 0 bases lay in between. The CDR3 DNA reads TGTGCCAGCAGCCAAGAGACCCAGTACTTC. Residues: CASSQETQYF.

DNA for the CDR3: TGTGCCACCCATCGCGGACTAGGGGAATACGAGCAGTACTTC. It specifies CATHRGLGEYEQYF. The chain combines TRBV10-3 with TRBJ2-7; 7 nucleotides match TRBD2. The CDR3 consists of 14 residues. Germline V gene data show CDR1 as ENHRY and CDR2 as SYGVKD. Unmatched junction bases numbered 13, after V lost 10 bases and J lost 4 bases.

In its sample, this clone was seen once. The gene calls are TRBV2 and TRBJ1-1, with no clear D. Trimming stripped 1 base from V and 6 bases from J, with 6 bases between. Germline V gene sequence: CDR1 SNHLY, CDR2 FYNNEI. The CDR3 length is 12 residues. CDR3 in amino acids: CASSEDSPEAFF. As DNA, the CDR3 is TGTGCCAGCAGTGAAGACAGTCCTGAAGCTTTCTTT.

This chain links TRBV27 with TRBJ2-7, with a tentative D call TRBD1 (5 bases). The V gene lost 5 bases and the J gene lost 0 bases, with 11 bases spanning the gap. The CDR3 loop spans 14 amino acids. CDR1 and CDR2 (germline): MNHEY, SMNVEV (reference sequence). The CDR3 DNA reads TGTGCCAGCAGTACGACAGCGAACTCCTACGAGCAGTACTTC. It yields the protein CASSTTANSYEQYF.

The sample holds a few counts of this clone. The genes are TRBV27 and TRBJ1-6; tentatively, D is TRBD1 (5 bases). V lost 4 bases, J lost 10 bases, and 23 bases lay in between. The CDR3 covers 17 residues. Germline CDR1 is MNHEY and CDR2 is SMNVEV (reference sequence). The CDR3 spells CASSWDRTGTNGSPLHF. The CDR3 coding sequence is TGTGCCAGCAGTTGGGACCGTACCGGAACGAACGGGTCACCCCTCCACTTT.

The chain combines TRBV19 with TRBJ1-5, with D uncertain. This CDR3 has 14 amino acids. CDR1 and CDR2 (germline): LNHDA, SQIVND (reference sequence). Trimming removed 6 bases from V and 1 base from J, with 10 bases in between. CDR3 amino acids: CASSPQVSNQPQHF. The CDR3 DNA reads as TGTGCCAGTAGCCCTCAGGTGAGCAATCAGCCCCAGCATTTT.

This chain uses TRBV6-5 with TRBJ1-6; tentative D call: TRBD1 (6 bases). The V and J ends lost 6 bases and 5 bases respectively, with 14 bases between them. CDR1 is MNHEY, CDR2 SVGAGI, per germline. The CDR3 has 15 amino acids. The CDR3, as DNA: TGTGCCAGCAGCAGAACAGGGATGAATAATTCACCCCTCCACTTT. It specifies CASSRTGMNNSPLHF.